A single sample is the source of the 7 T cell receptor beta chains below, sequenced in a study of blood T cell repertoires in COVID-19. The data were produced by immunoSEQ multiplex PCR, yet TCRdb's version contains in-frame clones alone and is incomplete. The data show roughly 320,000 clones, just under 90% seen once. Sequenced material: peripheral blood. These receptors all come from a woman aged 45-59 years with COVID-19, enrolled during active disease.

V gene TRBV18 combines with J gene TRBJ2-1; tentative D call: TRBD2 (5 bases). V lost 6 bases, J lost 0 bases, and 15 bases lay in between. The germline gives CDR1 KGHSH, CDR2 LQKENI. The CDR3 length is 16 residues. This CDR3 is CASSSRTGSSYNEQFF. In nucleotides, the CDR3 is TGTGCCAGCTCCTCACGAACGGGGAGCTCCTACAATGAGCAGTTCTTC.

This chain links TRBV19 with TRBJ1-3; 12 bases match TRBD1. Germline V lookup: CDR1 LNHDA, CDR2 SQIVND (reference sequence). Trimming cost V 10 bases and J 0 bases; bases outside gene matches: 7. CDR3 size: 16 residues. The CDR3 here is CAIGTGGNPSGNTIYF. The CDR3 DNA sequence: TGTGCCATTGGGACAGGGGGCAATCCCTCTGGAAACACCATATATTTT.

V is TRBV7-9 and J is TRBJ2-7; 11 nucleotides match TRBD2. Per the germline V gene, CDR1 is SEHNR and CDR2 is FQNEAQ (reference sequence). Trimming removed 5 bases from V and 0 bases from J; junction bases left unmatched: 6. The CDR3 has 16 amino acids. CDR3 in amino acids: CASSPPGLAGSYEQYF. CDR3 nucleotides: TGTGCCAGCAGCCCCCCTGGACTAGCGGGCTCCTACGAGCAGTACTTC.

This chain links TRBV10-3 with TRBJ1-1; 10 bases are shared with TRBD1. The J segment lost 8 bases and the V segment lost 10 bases, leaving 7 bases of the junction unmatched. Germline V CDR1 and CDR2: ENHRY, SYGVKD. The CDR3 length is 12 residues. CDR3 amino acids: CATGQGVREAFF. CDR3 in DNA: TGTGCCACTGGACAGGGGGTCAGGGAAGCTTTCTTT.

This clone was recorded only once. V usage is TRBV9 and J usage is TRBJ1-5; perhaps TRBD1 as D (5 bases). V dropped 4 bases and J dropped 5 bases, with 13 bases sitting between them. The CDR3 extends over 14 amino acids. Germline assignment: CDR1 SGDLS and CDR2 YYNGEE. Here the CDR3 DNA reads TGTGCCAGCAGCCGGGGGGGAGGCGATCAGCCCCAGCATTTT. Translating gives CASSRGGGDQPQHF.

The chain carries TRBV18 and TRBJ2-1, with 16 bases that match TRBD2. The germline V gene has CDR1 KGHSH and CDR2 LQKENI. The CDR3 runs to 21 residues. Losses at the gene ends were 3 bases for V and 1 base for J; bases not matched to a gene: 12. CDR3 nucleotide sequence: TGTGCCAGCTCACCGGGACTAGCGGGAGGGCAATTCTTAGGTTCCTACAATGAGCAGTTCTTC. It encodes CASSPGLAGGQFLGSYNEQFF.

The genes are TRBV19 and TRBJ2-1, with TRBD2 matching 7 bases. This CDR3 is built from 15 residues. J was trimmed by 6 bases and V by 1 base; bases with no gene match: 6. Germline V gives CDR1 LNHDA, CDR2 SQIVND (reference sequence). The CDR3 here is CASSIGSGRVNEQFF. The CDR3 nucleotides are TGTGCCAGTAGTATAGGCTCGGGGAGGGTCAATGAGCAGTTCTTC. Supplemented by reference TRBV19 and TRBJ2-1, the full variable domain reads DGGITQSPKYLFRKEGQNVTLSCEQNLNHDAMYWYRQDPGQGLRLIYYSQIVNDFQKGDIAEGYSVSREKKESFPLTVTSAQKNPTAFYLCASSIGSGRVNEQFFGPGTRLTVL.